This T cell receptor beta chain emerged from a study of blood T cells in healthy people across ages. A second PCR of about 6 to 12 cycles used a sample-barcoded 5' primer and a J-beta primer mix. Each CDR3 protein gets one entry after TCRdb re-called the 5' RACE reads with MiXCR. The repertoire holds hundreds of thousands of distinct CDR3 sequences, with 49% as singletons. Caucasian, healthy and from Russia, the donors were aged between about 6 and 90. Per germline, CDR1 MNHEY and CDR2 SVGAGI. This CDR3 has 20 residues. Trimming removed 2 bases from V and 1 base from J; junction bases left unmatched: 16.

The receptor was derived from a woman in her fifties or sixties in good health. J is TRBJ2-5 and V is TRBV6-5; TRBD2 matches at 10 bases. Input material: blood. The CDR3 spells CASSYGQREGWVLLQETQYF. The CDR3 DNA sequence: TGTGCCAGCAGTTACGGCCAGCGGGAGGGTTGGGTTTTGCTCCAAGAGACCCAGTACTTC.